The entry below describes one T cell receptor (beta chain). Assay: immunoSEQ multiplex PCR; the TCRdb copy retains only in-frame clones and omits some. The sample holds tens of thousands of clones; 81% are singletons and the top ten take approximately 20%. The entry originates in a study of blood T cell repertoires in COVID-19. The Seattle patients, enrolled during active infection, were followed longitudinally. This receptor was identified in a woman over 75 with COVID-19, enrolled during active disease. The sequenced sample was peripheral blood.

The chain's CDR3 is CASSYREVHTEQFF. DNA for the CDR3: TGTGCCAGCAGTTACAGGGAGGTTCATACTGAGCAGTTCTTC. The chain recombines TRBV6-5 with TRBJ2-1; D is perhaps TRBD2 (6 bases). Germline CDR1 is MNHEY and CDR2 is SVGAGI. The CDR3 sequence is 14 residues long. Trimming pared 2 bases from V and 9 bases from J, leaving 14 bases between.